This T cell receptor beta chain was captured by sequencing in a study of PD-L1 blockade in urothelial cancer. V was shortened by 6 bases and J by 3 bases, with 19 bases between the two germline ends. The CDR3 has 16 residues. The V gene's germline CDR1 is SNHLY and CDR2 FYNNEI. Assay used: immunoSEQ multiplex PCR; TCRdb lists only in-frame clones, some missing. The profile shows about 52,000 clones, 84% of them singletons. Time point in this sample: pretreatment peripheral blood. The source material was PBMCs, sampled around atezolizumab (anti-PD-L1) treatment. The receptor's source is a man aged 50-59 years with urothelial cancer. The chain combines TRBV2 with TRBJ2-3; maybe TRBD1 (7 bases). CDR3 residues: CASRGGGRGFTDTQYF. The CDR3 nucleotides read TGTGCCAGCAGAGGAGGGGGCAGGGGGTTTACAGATACGCAGTATTTT. The variable domain in full, completed from reference TRBV2 and TRBJ2-3, reads EPEVTQTPSHQVTQMGQEVILRCVPISNHLYFYWYRQILGQKVEFLVSFYNNEISEKSEIFDDQFSVERPDGSNFTLKIRSTKLEDSAMYFCASRGGGRGFTDTQYFGPGTRLTVL.